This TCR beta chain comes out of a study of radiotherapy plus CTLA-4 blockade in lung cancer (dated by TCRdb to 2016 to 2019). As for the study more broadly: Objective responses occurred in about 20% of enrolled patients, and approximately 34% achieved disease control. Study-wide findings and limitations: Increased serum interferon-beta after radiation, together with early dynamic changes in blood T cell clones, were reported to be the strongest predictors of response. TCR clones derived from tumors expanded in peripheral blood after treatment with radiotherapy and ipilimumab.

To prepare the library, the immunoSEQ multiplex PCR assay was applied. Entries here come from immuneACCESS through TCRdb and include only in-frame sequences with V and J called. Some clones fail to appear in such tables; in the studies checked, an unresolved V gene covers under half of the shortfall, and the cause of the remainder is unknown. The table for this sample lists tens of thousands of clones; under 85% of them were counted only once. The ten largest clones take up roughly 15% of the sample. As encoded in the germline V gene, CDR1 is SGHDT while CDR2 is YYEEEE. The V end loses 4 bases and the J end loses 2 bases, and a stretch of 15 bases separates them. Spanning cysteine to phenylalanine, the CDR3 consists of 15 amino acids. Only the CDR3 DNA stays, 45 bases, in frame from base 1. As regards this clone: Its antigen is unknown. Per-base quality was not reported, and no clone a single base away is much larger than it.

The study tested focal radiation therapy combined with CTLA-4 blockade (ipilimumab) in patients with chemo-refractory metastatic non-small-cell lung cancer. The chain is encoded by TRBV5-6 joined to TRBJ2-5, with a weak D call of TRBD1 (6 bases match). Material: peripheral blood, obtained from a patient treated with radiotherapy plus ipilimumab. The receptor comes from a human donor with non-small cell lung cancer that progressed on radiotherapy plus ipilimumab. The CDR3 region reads CASSLTGLGQETQYF. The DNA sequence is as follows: TGTGCCAGCAGCCTCACAGGGTTGGGACAAGAGACCCAGTACTTC.